This T cell receptor (beta chain) was obtained from a study of PD-L1 blockade in urothelial cancer. Germline CDR1 is MNHNS and CDR2 is SASEGT. J was trimmed by 5 bases and V by 11 bases; bases with no gene match: 5. The CDR3 sequence is 11 residues long. Assay used: immunoSEQ multiplex PCR; TCRdb lists only in-frame clones, some missing. This sample yields roughly 26,000 clones, of which approximately 90% are seen a single time; approximately 2.8% belongs to the top ten. This receptor was taken from a man aged 50 to 59 with urothelial cancer. This sequence joins TRBV6-1 and TRBJ2-5; TRBD2 aligns across 7 bases. The sequences come from PBMCs, collected around atezolizumab (anti-PD-L1) treatment. CDR3 nucleotide sequence: TGTGCCGGGGGGGGAGGTGAGACCCAGTACTTC. Residues: CAGGGGETQYF.